The next 17 T cell receptor beta chains were all read from a single sample in a study of monozygotic twins with inflammatory bowel disease. Following a re-call of the 5' RACE reads, TCRdb has one entry per CDR3 protein and lacks DNA. Listed are over 110,000 distinct CDR3 sequences; approximately 2.5% falls within the top ten. The specimen was blood. The source of these receptors is a human donor with ulcerative colitis or Crohn's disease, or a healthy co-twin of an affected twin (not recorded which).

The V call is TRBV5-1, the J call TRBJ2-3; there is no DNA to check the TCRdb D call of TRBD2. CDR3 size: 15 residues. Germline assignment: CDR1 SGHRS and CDR2 YFSETQ. This chain's CDR3 is CASAGLAISTDTQYF.

The CDR3 spells CSDTGGPDEQFF. The rearrangement joins TRBV29-1 to TRBJ2-1; TCRdb gives TRBD1 as the D gene, but with no DNA this cannot be confirmed. Germline V lookup: CDR1 SQVTM, CDR2 ANQGSEA. The CDR3 extends over 12 amino acids.

The chain uses TRBV20-1 and TRBJ1-5. CDR3 length: 14 amino acids. CDR1 and CDR2 (germline): DFQATT, SNEGSKA (reference sequence). The CDR3 loop reads CSARSGISNQPQHF.

J is TRBJ2-2 and V is TRBV20-1; TCRdb's D call of TRBD1 is untestable without DNA. Germline CDR1 and CDR2: DFQATT and SNEGSKA (reference sequence). The CDR3 extends over 15 amino acids. This chain's CDR3 is CSGTATNKNTGELFF.

V usage is TRBV5-1 and J usage is TRBJ2-3; checking the TCRdb D call of TRBD1 is not possible without DNA. This CDR3 spans 15 amino acids. Germline-derived CDR1 and CDR2 are SGHRS and YFSETQ. This CDR3 is CASSVRGGGTDTQYF.

This chain connects TRBV2 to TRBJ2-3; absent DNA, TCRdb's TRBD1 call cannot be checked. This CDR3 has 15 residues. CDR1 SNHLY and CDR2 FYNNEI come from the germline V gene. CDR3 region: CASRQDTTTPDTQYF.

This chain connects TRBV2 to TRBJ2-7. CDR3 size: 14 residues. The germline V gene encodes CDR1 SNHLY and CDR2 FYNNEI. CDR3 region: CASGYQSSAYEQYF.

The chain is built from TRBV2 and TRBJ1-1. Germline lookup yields CDR1 SNHLY and CDR2 FYNNEI. This CDR3 has 14 residues. The CDR3: CASSAQGQHTEAFF.

The chain couples TRBV9 to TRBJ1-1; no DNA is available, so the TRBD1 call from TCRdb remains unchecked. CDR3 length equals 18 residues. Germline lookup yields CDR1 SGDLS and CDR2 YYNGEE. The CDR3 loop reads CASSGEPGQGTENTEAFF.

V usage is TRBV5-1 and J usage is TRBJ2-7. CDR1 is SGHRS and CDR2 is YFSETQ in the germline V gene. The CDR3 spans 14 residues. The CDR3 loop is CASSYEGHSYEQYF.

CDR3 residues: CSGGDRAYEQYF. The V call is TRBV29-1, the J call TRBJ2-7; TCRdb's D call of TRBD1 is untestable without DNA. CDR3 length: 12 residues. Germline loops: CDR1 SQVTM, CDR2 ANQGSEA.

The chain couples TRBV20-1 to TRBJ2-1. Germline V gives CDR1 DFQATT, CDR2 SNEGSKA (reference sequence). The CDR3 loop spans 12 amino acids. The CDR3 protein is CSARRRNNEQFF.

CDR3 sequence reads: CASSKGLAGSEDTQYF. The genes are TRBV5-1 and TRBJ2-3; absent DNA, TCRdb's TRBD2 call cannot be checked. This CDR3 is built from 16 residues. Germline V gives CDR1 SGHRS, CDR2 YFSETQ.

The gene calls are TRBV18 and TRBJ2-5. Germline CDR1 KGHSH, CDR2 LQKENI. CDR3 size: 13 residues. CDR3 amino acids: CATNYGIQETQYF.

The V and J genes are TRBV19 and TRBJ1-6. Germline loops: CDR1 LNHDA, CDR2 SQIVND (reference sequence). The CDR3 is made up of 13 amino acids. The CDR3 here is CASSRQANSPLHF.

This chain links TRBV5-1 with TRBJ1-2. Per germline, CDR1 SGHRS and CDR2 YFSETQ. This CDR3 contains 14 residues. The CDR3 here is CASSLDPANYGYTF.

V gene TRBV6-2 or TRBV6-3 combines with J gene TRBJ2-3; TCRdb calls TRBD1, which cannot be checked without DNA. CDR1 and CDR2 (germline): MNHEY, SVGEGT. The CDR3 contains 20 residues. The CDR3 sequence is CASSLYPWDRVLLFTDTQYF.